This TCR beta chain was recorded in a study of PD-1 blockade in classical Hodgkin lymphoma. This clone was counted a few times. Relapse after autologous stem cell transplantation occurred in every patient, and brentuximab vedotin exposure varied. The junction had 4 bases not matched to a gene; V was cut back by 5 bases and J by 4 bases. The CDR3 runs 14 residues. The germline V gene has CDR1 PRHDT and CDR2 FYEKMQ (reference sequence). Assay: immunoSEQ multiplex PCR; the TCRdb copy retains only in-frame clones and omits some. The sample lists about 150,000 clones; around four fifths were seen once. The sequencing here drew on peripheral blood mononuclear cells (PBMCs), taken before the second cycle of nivolumab. J is TRBJ2-7 and V is TRBV13, with 11 bases matching TRBD2. This receptor was taken from a human donor with classical Hodgkin lymphoma. The CDR3 DNA sequence: TGTGCCAGCAGCATAGCGGGGGGGCCTTACGAGCAGTACTTC. As protein: CASSIAGGPYEQYF.